The sequence of this T cell receptor (beta chain) was determined in a study of OX40 agonist ivuxolimab in advanced cancers. Across the whole study: Three patients showed partial responses: one hepatocellular carcinoma and two cutaneous melanoma cases.

Only in-frame clones appear in the TCRdb table, and some are missing; sequencing was by immunoSEQ multiplex PCR. The profile shows tens of thousands of clones, about nine tenths of them singletons. Per the germline V gene, CDR1 is SGDLS and CDR2 is YYNGEE. The CDR3 runs 13 residues. The germline V and J ends were trimmed by 3 bases and 4 bases, with 9 bases remaining between them. V usage is TRBV9 and J usage is TRBJ2-3, with no clear D. This TCR came from an adult with an advanced solid tumor such as melanoma, head and neck, liver or kidney cancer. Sequenced here: CD4+ or CD8+ T cells sorted from blood, sampled in a trial of the OX40 agonist ivuxolimab. Here the CDR3 DNA reads TGTGCCAGCAGCGCAGTCCCCTCAGATACGCAGTATTTT. Protein: CASSAVPSDTQYF. Full variable domain (missing parts from reference TRBV9 and TRBJ2-3): DSGVTQTPKHLITATGQRVTLRCSPRSGDLSVYWYQQSLDQGLQFLIQYYNGEERAKGNILERFSAQQFPDLHSELNLSSLELGDSALYFCASSAVPSDTQYFGPGTRLTVL.